The sample holds many counts of the clone carrying this TCR beta chain. No antigen is known for it. Germline V gene sequence: CDR1 MNHNS, CDR2 SASEGT. The CDR3 is 15 residues long. Trimming removed 5 bases from V and 3 bases from J, with 16 bases in between. This sample stems from a study of metastatic and nonmetastatic thyroid tumors. Study in general: Samples came from malignant and benign thyroid patients, and repertoires were compared across blood and tumor or nodule tissue.

The entire patient cohort was treatment-naive prior to thyroid surgery. Under the authors' procedure: It was from CDR3 differences across clinicopathological groups that a distant-metastasis classifier for papillary thyroid cancer was built. Using MiXCR, TCRdb reanalyzed the PCR reads. It is TCRdb's table, rather than the study itself, that gives the V and J calls and clone size. The table has about 89,000 clones, under 15% seen once. Study findings and constraints: According to reports, the diversity of TCR beta was significantly higher in malignant thyroid tumors than in benign nodules, and this held in both blood and tumor samples.

The V call is TRBV6-1, the J call TRBJ1-1; D gene ambiguous. Source material: tumor tissue. The sequence came from a female donor with papillary thyroid cancer or a benign thyroid nodule (not recorded which). Some clones in this sample may be carry-over from other donors' samples. In DNA, the CDR3 is TGTGCCAGCAGTTCTTTGGACCCGGTAGACACTGAAGCTTTCTTT. It yields the protein CASSSLDPVDTEAFF.